A selection of T cell receptor beta chains follows, all from one sample in a study of OX40 agonist ivuxolimab in advanced cancers. Assay: immunoSEQ multiplex PCR; the TCRdb copy retains only in-frame clones and omits some. Among roughly 60,000 clones listed, about 88% were seen once. The specimen was CD4+ or CD8+ T cells sorted from blood, collected in a trial of the OX40 agonist ivuxolimab. Receptors originate from an adult with an advanced solid tumor such as melanoma, head and neck, liver or kidney cancer. Each CDR3 is given with its conserved first and last residue. Each record gives: CDR3 length, D gene, V gene, J gene, clone size, CDR3 protein. The D gene is left open where the match is weak. Clone size is stated in some rows and not others, as once, few, many or a class when expanded.

length: 14; D: NA; V: TRBV15; J: TRBJ1-5; size: NA; CDR3: CATSRQGPEQPQHF
length: 16; D: TRBD1; V: TRBV10-1; J: TRBJ1-2; size: NA; CDR3: CASSESRTRDRAGYTF
length: 12; D: NA; V: TRBV19; J: TRBJ1-5; size: NA; CDR3: CASSIGYQPQHF
length: 15; D: TRBD2; V: TRBV11-2; J: TRBJ2-2; size: NA; CDR3: CASSLAGGNTGELFF
length: 14; D: TRBD1; V: TRBV29-1; J: TRBJ1-5; size: few; CDR3: CSVLGQTTNQPQHF
length: 13; D: NA; V: TRBV10-3; J: TRBJ1-6; size: NA; CDR3: CAISRGEGSPLHF
length: 14; D: NA; V: TRBV6-5; J: TRBJ1-1; size: NA; CDR3: CAISLGRPTYEAFF
length: 13; D: NA; V: TRBV18; J: TRBJ2-5; size: NA; CDR3: CASSLDWGPKQYF
length: 14; D: NA; V: TRBV12-5; J: TRBJ2-5; size: NA; CDR3: CASGLNRYQETQYF
length: 13; D: NA; V: TRBV5-1; J: TRBJ1-2; size: NA; CDR3: CASSALFDEVYTF
length: 16; D: NA; V: TRBV30; J: TRBJ1-6; size: NA; CDR3: CAWSGAGGAYNSPLHF
length: 13; D: NA; V: TRBV19; J: TRBJ1-2; size: NA; CDR3: CASSPRDLYGYTF
length: 15; D: NA; V: TRBV5-4; J: TRBJ2-1; size: NA; CDR3: CASSLGLSSYNEQFF
length: 15; D: TRBD2; V: TRBV6-1; J: TRBJ2-1; size: NA; CDR3: CASSESRRGGTEQFF
length: 12; D: NA; V: TRBV29-1; J: TRBJ1-1; size: NA; CDR3: CSVASTNTEAFF
length: 17; D: TRBD2; V: TRBV7-3; J: TRBJ2-3; size: NA; CDR3: CASSQGLAGYGSDTQYF
length: 16; D: NA; V: TRBV19; J: TRBJ1-4; size: NA; CDR3: CASSITAIATNEKLFF
length: 16; D: NA; V: TRBV7-2; J: TRBJ1-6; size: NA; CDR3: CASSYESTGGYSPLHF
length: 13; D: NA; V: TRBV11-2; J: TRBJ1-5; size: NA; CDR3: CASSLGRRQPQHF
length: 15; D: NA; V: TRBV7-2; J: TRBJ1-6; size: NA; CDR3: CASSPRGGANSPLHF
length: 19; D: TRBD1; V: TRBV5-5; J: TRBJ1-2; size: NA; CDR3: CASSLEFLVDRVEDYGYTF
length: 16; D: TRBD1; V: TRBV9; J: TRBJ1-3; size: NA; CDR3: CASSPQQGVSGNTIYF
length: 13; D: NA; V: TRBV5-6; J: TRBJ2-6; size: NA; CDR3: CASSPSGANVLTF
length: 15; D: NA; V: TRBV7-2; J: TRBJ1-3; size: NA; CDR3: CASSLEGPWGDTIYF
length: 14; D: TRBD1; V: TRBV6-1; J: TRBJ1-1; size: NA; CDR3: CASRRDRGITEAFF
length: 13; D: TRBD2; V: TRBV6-1; J: TRBJ2-7; size: once; CDR3: CASSAGTTYEQYF
length: 14; D: NA; V: TRBV19; J: TRBJ2-1; size: once; CDR3: CASSLFEIPSEQFF
length: 14; D: NA; V: TRBV28; J: TRBJ2-7; size: NA; CDR3: CASSLGGFSYEQYF
length: 16; D: NA; V: TRBV7-3; J: TRBJ2-1; size: NA; CDR3: CASSSQGGTFGNEQFF
length: 13; D: NA; V: TRBV30; J: TRBJ1-4; size: NA; CDR3: CAWSVDATGKLFF
length: 12; D: NA; V: TRBV6-5; J: TRBJ2-3; size: NA; CDR3: CASKEGPDTQYF
length: 14; D: TRBD1; V: TRBV5-1; J: TRBJ2-7; size: NA; CDR3: CASSLVTGSYEQYF
length: 13; D: TRBD1; V: TRBV29-1; J: TRBJ1-6; size: NA; CDR3: CSVKGTGNSPLHF
length: 16; D: NA; V: TRBV13; J: TRBJ2-1; size: NA; CDR3: CASSGQTSSSYNEQFF
length: 15; D: TRBD2; V: TRBV6-5; J: TRBJ2-1; size: NA; CDR3: CASSLGTTLYNEQFF
length: 15; D: TRBD1; V: TRBV6-1; J: TRBJ1-2; size: NA; CDR3: CASSEGWGQNYGYTF
length: 14; D: TRBD1; V: TRBV5-1; J: TRBJ1-2; size: NA; CDR3: CASSFQGQGDGYTF
length: 14; D: TRBD2; V: TRBV10-2; J: TRBJ2-3; size: NA; CDR3: CASKLAGGSDTQYF
length: 12; D: NA; V: TRBV6-5; J: TRBJ1-1; size: NA; CDR3: CASRPRASEAFF
length: 15; D: TRBD1; V: TRBV6-5; J: TRBJ2-7; size: once; CDR3: CASSYSQQGSYEQYF
length: 12; D: NA; V: TRBV7-2; J: TRBJ1-5; size: once; CDR3: CASSLVNQPQHF
length: 16; D: TRBD1; V: TRBV29-1; J: TRBJ1-2; size: NA; CDR3: CSVIQGQPHEGHGYTF
length: 17; D: TRBD1; V: TRBV19; J: TRBJ2-2; size: few; CDR3: CASSFLGQGGNTGELFF
length: 16; D: NA; V: TRBV7-2; J: TRBJ2-2; size: NA; CDR3: CASSLNARGNTGELFF
length: 15; D: NA; V: TRBV28; J: TRBJ1-1; size: few; CDR3: CASSSQVGQRAEAFF
length: 16; D: NA; V: TRBV7-2; J: TRBJ2-7; size: NA; CDR3: CASSLVGGRANYEQYF
length: 13; D: NA; V: TRBV6-6; J: TRBJ2-2; size: NA; CDR3: CASSTPLPGELFF
length: 15; D: NA; V: TRBV5-4; J: TRBJ2-2; size: NA; CDR3: CASSFAQGNTGELFF
length: 16; D: TRBD2; V: TRBV7-6; J: TRBJ2-2; size: NA; CDR3: CASSLPAGGDTGELFF